The 21 T cell receptor beta chains below all came from one sample that was sequenced in a study of cytomegalovirus exposure and HLA in healthy donors (TCRdb year 2017). The library was built by means of the immunoSEQ multiplex PCR assay. For the multiplex PCR, a mixture combining 60 forward primers for TCR Vbeta segments and 13 reverse primers for TCR Jbeta segments was used. TCRdb stores this immuneACCESS table with in-frame sequences only. Part of the clones is absent; in the studies checked, under half of the shortfall reflects unresolved V genes, and no reason is known for the rest. Counted in this sample were about 83,000 clones; 78% of them appeared once. Jointly, the top ten make up over 4.5% of the sample. The sequenced material came from PBMCs. The source of these receptors is a man between 18 and 35 years old in good health and CMV-seropositive.

The V call is TRBV25-1, the J call TRBJ2-7, with 11 bases identical to TRBD2. This CDR3 is built from 14 residues. Germline loops: CDR1 MGHDK, CDR2 SYGVNS. V lost 4 bases and J lost 3; bases outside the gene matches: 2. The CDR3 nucleotides read TGTGCCAGCAGTGTACTAGCGGGGGACTACGAGCAGTACTTC. Its protein product is CASSVLAGDYEQYF.

This chain links TRBV21-1 with TRBJ2-7; TRBD2 reflects the table's D call only, with no check against the DNA. TRBV21-1 is marked as a pseudogene. The CDR3 contains 8 residues. CDR3 sequence: CASREQYF. DNA for the CDR3: TGTGCCAGCCGCGAGCAGTACTTC.

This clone was found once. The V gene is TRBV19, the J gene TRBJ1-1, with D hard to call. The CDR3 is 13 amino acids. The V end lost 1 base, the J end lost 11 bases, and 14 bases lay between the germline ends. Per the germline V gene, CDR1 is LNHDA and CDR2 is SQIVND (reference sequence). The CDR3 region has the DNA TGTGCCAGTAGTATAGGTCCGCGTCAAAAGGCTTTCTTT. This encodes CASSIGPRQKAFF.

The chain combines TRBV4-2 with TRBJ2-3; D possibly corresponds to TRBD2 (5 bases). V lost 0 bases and J lost 4, with 11 bases in between. This CDR3 is 15 amino acids long. Germline assignment: CDR1 LGHNA and CDR2 YNFKEQ. CDR3 amino acids: CASSQDRLAADTQYF. CDR3 DNA sequence: TGTGCCAGCAGCCAAGATCGGCTAGCTGCAGATACGCAGTATTTT.

V and J are TRBV29-1 and TRBJ2-7; 9 bases align to TRBD1. Trimming at V came to 6 bases and at J to 5 bases, leaving 5 bases not matched to a gene. Germline V lookup: CDR1 SQVTM, CDR2 ANQGSEA. This CDR3 region has 12 residues. The CDR3 spells CSVATGGNEQYF. The CDR3 nucleotides are TGCAGCGTCGCTACAGGGGGCAACGAGCAGTACTTC.

The gene calls are TRBV29-1 and TRBJ2-2; TRBD2 matches at 8 bases. CDR1 SQVTM and CDR2 ANQGSEA come from the germline V gene. CDR3 length: 15 amino acids. V lost 2 bases to trimming and J lost 4 bases; unmatched junction nucleotides: 6. In nucleotides, the CDR3 is TGCAGCGTTGAACCCGGGACTAGAGGCACCGGGGAGCTGTTTTTT. It encodes CSVEPGTRGTGELFF.

The chain uses TRBV6-5 and TRBJ2-2, with D possibly matching TRBD1 (5 bases). The CDR3 spans 14 residues. Deletions cut 10 bases from V and 2 bases from J, with 14 bases between. The V gene's germline CDR1 is MNHEY and CDR2 SVGAGI. Here the CDR3 DNA reads TGTGCCAACACTACAGGATTTAACACCGGGGAGCTGTTTTTT. Translating gives CANTTGFNTGELFF.

The chain is built from TRBV13 and TRBJ2-3, with 8 positions matching TRBD2. Unmatched junction bases numbered 7, after V lost 5 bases and J lost 3 bases. Germline lookup yields CDR1 PRHDT and CDR2 FYEKMQ (reference sequence). This CDR3 comprises 15 residues. The CDR3 here is CASSPTSGQTDTQYF. DNA for the CDR3: TGTGCCAGCAGCCCCACTAGCGGACAGACAGATACGCAGTATTTT.

The chain links TRBV28 to TRBJ2-3, with D perhaps matching TRBD2 (6 bases). V lost 7 bases, J lost 4 bases, and 18 bases lay in between. Looked up from germline, CDR1 is MDHEN and CDR2 is SYDVKM. The CDR3 consists of 15 residues. The CDR3 coding sequence is TGTGCCAGCATCCCACCCCCGGGAGCGGCAGATACGCAGTATTTT. Translated, it gives CASIPPPGAADTQYF.

The chain links TRBV18 to TRBJ2-7; 8 nucleotides line up with TRBD2. The CDR3 is 14 residues long. The germline CDR1 and CDR2 sequences are KGHSH and LQKENI. V lost 5 bases, J lost 6 bases, and 9 bases stayed unmatched. The CDR3: CASSAGLVEGEQYF. The CDR3 nucleotides are TGTGCCAGCTCAGCGGGACTAGTAGAGGGCGAGCAGTACTTC. The whole variable domain, filled in from reference TRBV18 and TRBJ2-7, reads NAGVMQNPRHLVRRRGQEARLRCSPMKGHSHVYWYRQLPEEGLKFMVYLQKENIIDESGMPKERFSAEFPKEGPSILRIQQVVRGDSAAYFCASSAGLVEGEQYFGPGTRLTVT.

The rearrangement joins TRBV4-1 to TRBJ2-2, with 7 positions matching TRBD1. This CDR3 has 16 residues. The V segment lost 1 base and the J segment 6 bases; nucleotides outside the gene matches: 8. Germline V lookup: CDR1 MGHRA, CDR2 YSYEKL. The CDR3, as DNA: TGCGCCAGCAGCCAAGTGACAGGGCGAATCGCCGGGGAGCTGTTTTTT. This translates into CASSQVTGRIAGELFF.

This chain uses TRBV11-2 with TRBJ1-2, with D possibly being TRBD1 (6 bases). Germline assignment: CDR1 SGHAT and CDR2 FQNNGV. Trimming took 4 bases from V and 8 from J, leaving 20 bases between them. The length of the CDR3 is 15 residues. The CDR3 coding sequence is TGTGCCAGCAGCTCCCCCAACAGGGTCTCGGGAGGCTACACCTTC. It is translated as CASSSPNRVSGGYTF.

V gene TRBV19 combines with J gene TRBJ1-1, with D uncertain. CDR1 is LNHDA, CDR2 SQIVND, per germline (reference sequence). The CDR3 runs 14 residues. Deletions cut 4 bases from V and 0 bases from J, with 9 bases between. The CDR3 DNA follows: TGTGCCAGTAGTACAGAAACAATGAACACTGAAGCTTTCTTT. Its protein is CASSTETMNTEAFF.

V and J are TRBV13 and TRBJ2-7; possibly TRBD2 for D (6 bases). V was trimmed by 8 bases and J by 0 bases, leaving 8 bases between them. Germline V gives CDR1 PRHDT, CDR2 FYEKMQ (reference sequence). This CDR3 region has 12 residues. The DNA for the CDR3 is TGTGCCAGCTCGGGAGTCTCCTACGAGCAGTACTTC. This codes for CASSGVSYEQYF.

The rearrangement uses TRBV5-1 and TRBJ1-2; the D gene is possibly TRBD1 (6 bases). The CDR3 consists of 14 residues. Deletions cut 4 bases from V and 2 bases from J, with 12 bases between. Germline CDR1 reads SGHRS; CDR2 reads YFSETQ. Here the CDR3 DNA reads TGCGCCAGCAGCCAACCGGGACAAAACTATGGCTACACCTTC. As protein: CASSQPGQNYGYTF. Supplemented by reference TRBV5-1 and TRBJ1-2, the full variable domain reads KAGVTQTPRYLIKTRGQQVTLSCSPISGHRSVSWYQQTPGQGLQFLFEYFSETQRNKGNFPGRFSGRQFSNSRSEMNVSTLELGDSALYLCASSQPGQNYGYTFGSGTRLTVV.

The J gene is TRBJ2-7, the V gene TRBV2; no firm D call. This CDR3 has 11 residues. Trimming stripped 4 bases from V and 4 bases from J, with 5 bases between. Germline V lookup: CDR1 SNHLY, CDR2 FYNNEI. DNA for the CDR3: TGTGCCAGCAGTGTTTTATACGAGCAGTACTTC. This gives the protein CASSVLYEQYF.

The CDR3 sequence: CASSVVPTWTEAFF. The CDR3 nucleotides read TGTGCCAGCAGCGTAGTACCTACTTGGACTGAAGCTTTCTTT. The genes are TRBV9 and TRBJ1-1; D is uncertain. Trimming removed 0 bases at V and 5 bases at J, with 11 bases between. Per the germline V gene, CDR1 is SGDLS and CDR2 is YYNGEE. The CDR3 loop spans 14 amino acids.

V usage is TRBV19 and J usage is TRBJ2-1; 8 bases map to TRBD1. CDR1 and CDR2 (germline): LNHDA, SQIVND (reference sequence). The CDR3 is 12 residues long. Trimming cost V 5 bases and J 14 bases; bases outside gene matches: 8. CDR3 loop: CASSRGQGMEFF. Here the CDR3 DNA reads TGTGCCAGTAGTCGTGGACAGGGAATGGAGTTCTTC.

The CDR3 protein is CASKGREIPYEQYF. DNA of the CDR3: TGTGCCAGCAAAGGCCGGGAGATTCCCTACGAGCAGTACTTC. This chain links TRBV6-1 with TRBJ2-7, with D tentatively TRBD2 (6 bases). Germline assignment: CDR1 MNHNS and CDR2 SASEGT. The V end lost 7 bases, the J end lost 2 bases, and 15 bases lay between the germline ends. The CDR3 has 14 amino acids.

The chain joins TRBV13 to TRBJ2-1; 7 nucleotides agree with TRBD1. The CDR3 sequence is 16 residues long. V was pared by 5 bases and J by 9 bases, with 16 bases of the junction left unmatched. Germline CDR1 is PRHDT and CDR2 is FYEKMQ (reference sequence). The CDR3 loop is CASSPRDREPAVEQFF. CDR3 DNA: TGTGCCAGCAGCCCCCGCGACAGGGAACCAGCGGTTGAGCAGTTCTTC.

The V and J genes are TRBV28 and TRBJ1-2, with D tentatively TRBD1 (5 bases). V lost 6 bases, J lost 5 bases, and 13 bases lay in between. The CDR3 is made up of 13 amino acids. Germline V gives CDR1 MDHEN, CDR2 SYDVKM. CDR3 protein: CASRRAGGYGYTF. For the CDR3, the DNA is TGTGCCAGCAGGAGAGCCGGGGGGTATGGCTACACCTTC.